A selection of T cell receptor beta chains follows, all from one sample in a study of cytomegalovirus exposure and HLA in healthy donors. The assay was immunoSEQ multiplex PCR, and TCRdb's table has in-frame clones only and misses some. The sample lists roughly 180,000 clones; around four fifths were seen once. Sequencing used PBMCs. The source is a man aged 25-40 years in good health and CMV-seronegative. The CDR3 runs from the conserved cysteine through the conserved F or W. Each record gives: CDR3 DNA, CDR3 protein, V gene, clone size, J gene, D gene. A D gene is named only where the DNA matches it firmly. Clone sizes are given selectively: once, few, many, or a class where the clone is expanded.

DNA: TGCGCCAGCAGCCTAGATCAGCCCCAGCATTTT
CDR3: CASSLDQPQHF
V: TRBV4-3
size: NA
J: TRBJ1-5
D: NA

DNA: TGTGCCAGCAGTTCACTACAGGGGAGTTCGATAGATGAGCAGTTCTTC
CDR3: CASSSLQGSSIDEQFF
V: TRBV6-6
size: NA
J: TRBJ2-1
D: TRBD1

DNA: TGTGCCAGCAGCTTAGGGGGACAGGGGACCCGCGAGCATTTT
CDR3: CASSLGGQGTREHF
V: TRBV7-2
size: NA
J: TRBJ1-5
D: TRBD1

DNA: TGTGCCAGCAGCTTGGGGACACTTTACACTGAAGCTTTCTTT
CDR3: CASSLGTLYTEAFF
V: TRBV5-5
size: NA
J: TRBJ1-1
D: NA

DNA: TGTGCCAGCAGCTTCTTGGGACAGGATAATTCACCCCTCCACTTT
CDR3: CASSFLGQDNSPLHF
V: TRBV7-9
size: NA
J: TRBJ1-6
D: TRBD1

DNA: TGTGCCAGCAGGGCCAGGGTACCAAAGACCCAGTACTTC
CDR3: CASRARVPKTQYF
V: TRBV28
size: once
J: TRBJ2-5
D: NA

DNA: TGTTCCAGCAGCTTAGAAATCTCCGAGCAGTACTTC
CDR3: CSSSLEISEQYF
V: TRBV7-9
size: NA
J: TRBJ2-7
D: NA

DNA: TGTGCCAGTAGTGTTGGGACTAGCGGGAGCTACAATGAGCAGTTCTTC
CDR3: CASSVGTSGSYNEQFF
V: TRBV19
size: NA
J: TRBJ2-1
D: TRBD2

DNA: TGTGCCAGCAGTGGAAGGGACTCCCTGTGGGACACCGGGGAGCTGTTTTTT
CDR3: CASSGRDSLWDTGELFF
V: TRBV2
size: NA
J: TRBJ2-2
D: NA

DNA: TGTGCCAGCAGCTTGGCGGGACTACCATCGACCCAGTACTTC
CDR3: CASSLAGLPSTQYF
V: TRBV7-6
size: NA
J: TRBJ2-5
D: TRBD2

DNA: TGTGCCAGCAGTTTAAACGGACAGGGCTACACTAAGAATCAGTATTTT
CDR3: CASSLNGQGYTKNQYF
V: TRBV7-2
size: NA
J: TRBJ2-3
D: TRBD1

DNA: TGTGCCAGCAGCCAATCTAGAGATGAGCAGTTCTTC
CDR3: CASSQSRDEQFF
V: TRBV16
size: NA
J: TRBJ2-1
D: NA

DNA: TGTGCCAGCAGTGATAGGGACTCCAGGGAGTACGAGCAGTACTTC
CDR3: CASSDRDSREYEQYF
V: TRBV25-1
size: NA
J: TRBJ2-7
D: NA

DNA: TGTGCCAGCAGCCCCGGACAGTTGAGTTCTGGAAACACCATATATTTT
CDR3: CASSPGQLSSGNTIYF
V: TRBV28
size: NA
J: TRBJ1-3
D: NA

DNA: TGCAGCGCCCCCGGGGGGCGGGAGGGGGCCTACAATGAGCAGTTCTTC
CDR3: CSAPGGREGAYNEQFF
V: TRBV29-1
size: NA
J: TRBJ2-1
D: TRBD2

DNA: TGTGCCAGCAGTATCCCCCGGGGGACCCAATACGAGCAGTACTTC
CDR3: CASSIPRGTQYEQYF
V: TRBV2
size: NA
J: TRBJ2-7
D: NA

DNA: TGCGCCAGCAGCCACAGCGAGGAGGGCAATCAGCCCCAGCATTTT
CDR3: CASSHSEEGNQPQHF
V: TRBV4-1
size: NA
J: TRBJ1-5
D: NA

DNA: TGTGCCAGCAGTGAAACAGCGGGAGGGCTATACAATGAGCAGTTCTTC
CDR3: CASSETAGGLYNEQFF
V: TRBV2
size: NA
J: TRBJ2-1
D: TRBD2

DNA: TGTGCCTCCGGGGGAGGCGAGACCCAGTACTTC
CDR3: CASGGGETQYF
V: TRBV10-3
size: NA
J: TRBJ2-5
D: NA

DNA: TGCGCCAGCAGTGCGGGGACAGGACTTAACTACGAGCAGTACTTC
CDR3: CASSAGTGLNYEQYF
V: TRBV10-1
size: once
J: TRBJ2-7
D: TRBD1

DNA: TGTGCCAGCAGCTTAAGCGCTGGGGGCGACACTGAAGCTTTCTTT
CDR3: CASSLSAGGDTEAFF
V: TRBV7-9
size: NA
J: TRBJ1-1
D: NA

DNA: TGTGCCAGCAGCAGACAGGGAGAGGAGTACCAAGAGACCCAGTACTTC
CDR3: CASSRQGEEYQETQYF
V: TRBV21-1
size: NA
J: TRBJ2-5
D: NA

DNA: TGTGCCAGCAGCTTTGGGGGGTTTGGAAACACCATATATTTT
CDR3: CASSFGGFGNTIYF
V: TRBV5-6
size: NA
J: TRBJ1-3
D: NA

DNA: TGTGCCAGTGAGCGGGGTGGAAATCAGCCCCAGCATTTT
CDR3: CASERGGNQPQHF
V: TRBV2
size: NA
J: TRBJ1-5
D: NA

DNA: TGCGCCAGCAGCCAAGGCGGTGGAGAAGAGACCCAGTACTTC
CDR3: CASSQGGGEETQYF
V: TRBV4-3
size: NA
J: TRBJ2-5
D: NA

DNA: TGTGCCAGCAGCCAACTGGGCAGGGGGGCTGGAAACACCATATATTTT
CDR3: CASSQLGRGAGNTIYF
V: TRBV14
size: NA
J: TRBJ1-3
D: TRBD1

DNA: TGTGCCAGCAGCCTTTTCGCAAGTACACAGGGAAACACTGAAGCTTTCTTT
CDR3: CASSLFASTQGNTEAFF
V: TRBV28
size: NA
J: TRBJ1-1
D: NA

DNA: TGTGCCAGCAGCTCACGCGGTCAGGGGATGATGGAGACCCAGTACTTC
CDR3: CASSSRGQGMMETQYF
V: TRBV7-6
size: NA
J: TRBJ2-5
D: NA

DNA: TGTGCTAGCAGCCAAGGGACAGGGAGAGTAGCTTTCTTT
CDR3: CASSQGTGRVAFF
V: TRBV7-7
size: NA
J: TRBJ1-1
D: TRBD1

DNA: TGTGCCAGCAGTTTCACTGGGACAGGGGGCCACGAGCAGTACTTC
CDR3: CASSFTGTGGHEQYF
V: TRBV28
size: few
J: TRBJ2-7
D: TRBD1

DNA: TGTGCCAGCAGTGAAAGGGTGAGGGGGAGCGGCGGGGAGCTGTTTTTT
CDR3: CASSERVRGSGGELFF
V: TRBV2
size: NA
J: TRBJ2-2
D: NA

DNA: TGTGCCAGCAGTCCGGAAGGGTACAGGGTCGCGGGAGGGGTAAGGGAGACCCAGTACTTC
CDR3: CASSPEGYRVAGGVRETQYF
V: TRBV27
size: NA
J: TRBJ2-5
D: TRBD2

DNA: TGTGCCAGCTGTATTCAGAACCAAGAGACCCAGTACTTC
CDR3: CASCIQNQETQYF
V: TRBV7-6
size: NA
J: TRBJ2-5
D: NA

DNA: TGTGCCAGCAGCCCTCGGGGCGGGAGTAGTTTTGGGTCCTACAATGAGCAGTTCTTC
CDR3: CASSPRGGSSFGSYNEQFF
V: TRBV14
size: NA
J: TRBJ2-1
D: TRBD2

DNA: TGTGCCAGCAGCACTACGGGACAGGGGTTAGGAAACACCATATATTTT
CDR3: CASSTTGQGLGNTIYF
V: TRBV7-8
size: few
J: TRBJ1-3
D: TRBD1

DNA: TGTGCCAGCAGCGCTAGCGGGAGACCATCCTACGAGCAGTACTTC
CDR3: CASSASGRPSYEQYF
V: TRBV7-9
size: NA
J: TRBJ2-7
D: TRBD2

DNA: TGTGCCAGCAGCGCTACCGGGACAGCCTCTGGAAACACCATATATTTT
CDR3: CASSATGTASGNTIYF
V: TRBV9
size: NA
J: TRBJ1-3
D: TRBD1

DNA: TGCGCCAGCGCACCGGGACTAGCGGATGTCAATGAGCAGTTCTTC
CDR3: CASAPGLADVNEQFF
V: TRBV10-1
size: NA
J: TRBJ2-1
D: TRBD2

DNA: TGTGCCAGCAGCCGGACAGGGTACCCGACTAACTATGGCTACACCTTC
CDR3: CASSRTGYPTNYGYTF
V: TRBV6-4
size: NA
J: TRBJ1-2
D: TRBD1

DNA: TGTGCCAGTAGTTCTAGGGAGGCTAGGGCTTTCTTT
CDR3: CASSSREARAFF
V: TRBV19
size: NA
J: TRBJ1-1
D: NA

DNA: TGTGCCAGCAGTTACTTGAGGGCCCTATCCTACGAGCAGTACTTC
CDR3: CASSYLRALSYEQYF
V: TRBV6-5
size: NA
J: TRBJ2-7
D: NA

DNA: TGCGCCAGCAGCTCGACAGGGAACACCTACGAGCAGTACTTC
CDR3: CASSSTGNTYEQYF
V: TRBV5-1
size: NA
J: TRBJ2-7
D: TRBD1

DNA: TGTGCCACCAGGGACAGGGGGTCCGTTTTGAACATCATATATTTT
CDR3: CATRDRGSVLNIIYF
V: TRBV15
size: NA
J: TRBJ1-3
D: TRBD1

DNA: TGTGCCATCAGGTTACAGAATAGCACAGATACGCAGTATTTT
CDR3: CAIRLQNSTDTQYF
V: TRBV10-3
size: NA
J: TRBJ2-3
D: NA

DNA: TGCGCCAGCAGCACCTCGGACAGGGTCGAGGATACGCAGTATTTT
CDR3: CASSTSDRVEDTQYF
V: TRBV5-1
size: NA
J: TRBJ2-3
D: TRBD1

DNA: TGTGCCAGCAGCCTTAGCGGGGGGGGCTACGAGCAGTACTTC
CDR3: CASSLSGGGYEQYF
V: TRBV7-2
size: NA
J: TRBJ2-7
D: TRBD2

DNA: TGTGCCAGCAGTTTATTAGGACAGGATAATGAAAAACTGTTTTTT
CDR3: CASSLLGQDNEKLFF
V: TRBV28
size: NA
J: TRBJ1-4
D: TRBD1

DNA: TGTGCCTGGGGAATCTGGACTAGCGGGAGTAGGAATGAGCAGTTCTTC
CDR3: CAWGIWTSGSRNEQFF
V: TRBV30
size: NA
J: TRBJ2-1
D: TRBD2

DNA: TGTGCCAGCAGACAACAGGGGCCGAATCAGCCCCAGCATTTT
CDR3: CASRQQGPNQPQHF
V: TRBV2
size: few
J: TRBJ1-5
D: TRBD1

DNA: TGTGCCAGCAGCCAACCAGGAGGGGCGGGGAACTATGGCTACACCTTC
CDR3: CASSQPGGAGNYGYTF
V: TRBV4-2
size: NA
J: TRBJ1-2
D: NA

DNA: TGTGCCAGCAGCTTTACCGACAGGGGGCTCGACACTGAAGCTTTCTTT
CDR3: CASSFTDRGLDTEAFF
V: TRBV7-9
size: NA
J: TRBJ1-1
D: TRBD1

DNA: TGTGCCAGCAGTTATTCGGGTGAAAAACTGTTTTTT
CDR3: CASSYSGEKLFF
V: TRBV6-6
size: NA
J: TRBJ1-4
D: NA

DNA: TGTGCCAGCAGCGTATGGAGCGCTAGCACAGATACGCAGTATTTT
CDR3: CASSVWSASTDTQYF
V: TRBV9
size: NA
J: TRBJ2-3
D: NA

DNA: TGTGCCAGCAACGGACTAGCGGGGGGCCCGGAGACCCAGTACTTC
CDR3: CASNGLAGGPETQYF
V: TRBV6-1
size: NA
J: TRBJ2-5
D: TRBD2

DNA: TGTGCCAGCAGCTCAGGACTAGCGGGAGATGACGGGGAGCTGTTTTTT
CDR3: CASSSGLAGDDGELFF
V: TRBV9
size: NA
J: TRBJ2-2
D: TRBD2

DNA: TGTGCCAGCAGCTCCCGGGGATCCTGGGAGCTGTTTTTT
CDR3: CASSSRGSWELFF
V: TRBV7-6
size: NA
J: TRBJ2-2
D: NA

DNA: TGTGCCAGTAGTAGACAGGGGTCTATTGGCTACACCTTC
CDR3: CASSRQGSIGYTF
V: TRBV19
size: NA
J: TRBJ1-2
D: TRBD1

DNA: TGTGCCAGCAGTGTAATCAGGGGTCCGCCCGTGTTAGCTTTCTTT
CDR3: CASSVIRGPPVLAFF
V: TRBV2
size: once
J: TRBJ1-1
D: NA

DNA: TGTGCCAGCAGTCTACCGGTCAAGAACGAGCAGTACTTC
CDR3: CASSLPVKNEQYF
V: TRBV28
size: NA
J: TRBJ2-7
D: NA